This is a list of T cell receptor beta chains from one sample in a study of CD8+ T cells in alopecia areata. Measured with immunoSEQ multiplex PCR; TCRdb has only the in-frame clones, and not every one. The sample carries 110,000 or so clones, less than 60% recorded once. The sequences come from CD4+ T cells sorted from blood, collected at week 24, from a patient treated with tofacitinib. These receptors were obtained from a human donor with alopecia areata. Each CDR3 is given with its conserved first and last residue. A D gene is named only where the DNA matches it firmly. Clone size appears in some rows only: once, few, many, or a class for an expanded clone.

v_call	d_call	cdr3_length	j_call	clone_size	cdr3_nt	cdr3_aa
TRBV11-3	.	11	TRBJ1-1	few	TGTGCCAGCACCTTCAACACTGAAGCTTTCTTT	CASTFNTEAFF
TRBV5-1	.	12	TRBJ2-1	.	TGCGCCAGCATGGGGGTGGCTAATGAGCAGTTCTTC	CASMGVANEQFF
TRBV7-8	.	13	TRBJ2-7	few	TGTGCCAGCAGCTTATCAGAGGGCTACGAGCAGTACTTC	CASSLSEGYEQYF
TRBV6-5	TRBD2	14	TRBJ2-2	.	TGTGCCAGCAGCCGGGACTATAACACCGGGGAGCTGTTTTTT	CASSRDYNTGELFF
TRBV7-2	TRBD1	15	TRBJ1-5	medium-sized	TGTGCCAGCAGCTTAAGCCCGGGACAGTGGCAGCCCCAGCATTTT	CASSLSPGQWQPQHF
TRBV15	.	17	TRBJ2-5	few	TGTGCCACCAGCAGACACTCCCTCTACCGGTTACAAGAGACCCAGTACTTC	CATSRHSLYRLQETQYF
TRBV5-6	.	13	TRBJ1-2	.	TGTGCCAGCAGCATCCGGGACCCCTATGGCTACACCTTC	CASSIRDPYGYTF
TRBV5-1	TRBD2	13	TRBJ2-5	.	TGCGCCAGCAGCGAACTCCTGGCGGGAGAGCAGTACTTC	CASSELLAGEQYF
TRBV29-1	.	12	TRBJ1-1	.	TGCAGCGCCGCGGGGATGAACACTGAAGCTTTCTTT	CSAAGMNTEAFF
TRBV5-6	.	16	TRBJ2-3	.	TGTGCCAGCAGCTTAACAGGGCTGGATAGCACAGATACGCAGTATTTT	CASSLTGLDSTDTQYF
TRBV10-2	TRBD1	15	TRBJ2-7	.	TGCGCCAGCAGACTTCAGGGACAGGGGTCCTACGAGCAGTACTTC	CASRLQGQGSYEQYF
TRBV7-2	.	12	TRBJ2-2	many	TGTGCCAGCAGCTTGCAGTCCGGGGAGCTGTTTTTT	CASSLQSGELFF
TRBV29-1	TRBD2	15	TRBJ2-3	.	TGCAGCGTTCTGAGGGAGCGGGGAGTCGCAGATACGCAGTATTTT	CSVLRERGVADTQYF
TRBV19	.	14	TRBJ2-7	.	TGTGCCAGTAGTGCTAGCTACTTTCGGGACGAGCAGTACTTC	CASSASYFRDEQYF
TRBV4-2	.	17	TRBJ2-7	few	TGTGCCAGCAGCCAAGAGGCTTTAGCGGCCTACTCCTACGAGCAGTACTTC	CASSQEALAAYSYEQYF
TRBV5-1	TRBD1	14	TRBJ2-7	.	TGCGCCAGCAAACCGGGACAGGGTTATAACGAGCAGTACTTC	CASKPGQGYNEQYF
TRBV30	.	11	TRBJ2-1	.	TGCGGGGGAAGCTCCTACAATGAGCAGTTCTTC	CGGSSYNEQFF
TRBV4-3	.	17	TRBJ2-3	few	TGCGCCAGCAGCCAAGAAGTACAGGGCCAGGGCACAGATACGCAGTATTTT	CASSQEVQGQGTDTQYF
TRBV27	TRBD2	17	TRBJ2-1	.	TGTGCCAGCAGCCCGGGACTAGCGGCTCCCTCCTACAATGAGCAGTTCTTC	CASSPGLAAPSYNEQFF
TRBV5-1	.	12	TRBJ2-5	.	TGCGCCAGCACGGAACAAGGGGAGACCCAGTACTTC	CASTEQGETQYF
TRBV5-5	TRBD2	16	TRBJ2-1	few	TGTGCCAGCAGCTTCCCCGGGGGGGCCCAGTTCGGTGAGCAGTTCTTC	CASSFPGGAQFGEQFF
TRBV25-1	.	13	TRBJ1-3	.	TGTGCCAGCACCCAAGACGGGGGAAACACCATATATTTT	CASTQDGGNTIYF
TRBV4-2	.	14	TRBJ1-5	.	TGTGCCAGCAGCCAAGGGGGGCCCAATCAGCCCCAGCATTTT	CASSQGGPNQPQHF
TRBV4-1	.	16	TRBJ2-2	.	TGCGCCAGCAGCCGCAGCACGGGGGCTGGCACCTGGGAGCTGTTTTTT	CASSRSTGAGTWELFF
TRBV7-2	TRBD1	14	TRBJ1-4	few	TGTGCCAGCAGCTTAGCGCAGGGGGTGGAAAAACTGTTTTTT	CASSLAQGVEKLFF
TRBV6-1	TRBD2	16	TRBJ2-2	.	TGTGCCAGCAGTGAAAGGACTAGCGGACCTAGCGGGGAGCTGTTTTTT	CASSERTSGPSGELFF
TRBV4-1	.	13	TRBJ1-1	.	TGCGCCAGCAGCCCGAGACAGAACACTGAAGCTTTCTTT	CASSPRQNTEAFF
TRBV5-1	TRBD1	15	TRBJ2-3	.	TGCGCCAGCAGCTTGGGACAGGGAGGCACAGATACGCAGTATTTT	CASSLGQGGTDTQYF
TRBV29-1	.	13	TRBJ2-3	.	TGCAGTACCTGTGAGCCCCCTGGGTGTACGCAGTATTTT	CSTCEPPGCTQYF
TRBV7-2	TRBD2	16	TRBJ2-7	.	TGTGCCAGCAGCTCCGATCTAGCGGGGACAACCTACGAGCAGTACTTC	CASSSDLAGTTYEQYF
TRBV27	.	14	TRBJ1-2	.	TGTGCCAGCACCAGGACAGAGGAGGTAGATGGCTACACCTTC	CASTRTEEVDGYTF
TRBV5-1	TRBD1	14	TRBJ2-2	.	TGCGCCAGCAGCCCGGGACAGTACACCGGGGAGCTGTTTTTT	CASSPGQYTGELFF
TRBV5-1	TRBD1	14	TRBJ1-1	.	TGCGCCAGTACCAGACAGGGAGGGAACACTGAAGCTTTCTTT	CASTRQGGNTEAFF
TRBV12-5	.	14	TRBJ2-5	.	TGTGCTAGTGGTTTGTATGGGCCCCCAGGGACCCAGTACTTC	CASGLYGPPGTQYF
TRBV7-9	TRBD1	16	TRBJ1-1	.	TGTGCCAGCAGCGGCCGGACAGGCCCGACGGACACTGAAGCTTTCTTT	CASSGRTGPTDTEAFF
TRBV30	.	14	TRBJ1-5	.	TGTGCCTGGAGTATATCCCCATCGAATCAGCCCCAGCATTTT	CAWSISPSNQPQHF
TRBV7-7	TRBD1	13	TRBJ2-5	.	TGTGCTAGCAGCCTCACAGGGGGGGAGACCCAGTACTTC	CASSLTGGETQYF
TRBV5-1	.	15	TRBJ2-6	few	TGCGCCAGCAGCTTGTACGGGGCTGGGGCCAACGTCCTGACTTTC	CASSLYGAGANVLTF
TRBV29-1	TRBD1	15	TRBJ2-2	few	TGCAGCGTTGCACAGGGGGCGCATAACACCGGGGAGCTGTTTTTT	CSVAQGAHNTGELFF
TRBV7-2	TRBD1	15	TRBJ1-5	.	TGTGCCAGCAGCTTAGACAGGGGTCAAGATCAGCCCCAGCATTTT	CASSLDRGQDQPQHF
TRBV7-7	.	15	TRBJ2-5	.	TGTGCTAGCAGCTTAGGGGGAACAAAGGCCGAGACCCAGTACTTC	CASSLGGTKAETQYF
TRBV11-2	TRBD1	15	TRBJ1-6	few	TGTGCCAGCAGCCCTTGGGACAGCGATAATTCACCCCTCCACTTT	CASSPWDSDNSPLHF
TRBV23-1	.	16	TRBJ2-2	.	TGCGCCAGCAGTCAATCCCTTAAAGGGGTAACCGGGGAGCTGTTTTTT	CASSQSLKGVTGELFF
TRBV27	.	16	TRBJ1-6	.	TGTGCCAGCAGTTTACTCGGGGGCGCTATTGGATCACCCCTCCACTTT	CASSLLGGAIGSPLHF
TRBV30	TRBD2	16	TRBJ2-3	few	TGTGCCTGGAGTAGACTAGCGGGATGGGGCACAGATACGCAGTATTTT	CAWSRLAGWGTDTQYF
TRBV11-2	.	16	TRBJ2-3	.	TGTGCCAGCAGCTTAGGCCCTAGCCTACAGAGGGATACGCAGTATTTT	CASSLGPSLQRDTQYF
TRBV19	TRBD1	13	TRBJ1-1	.	TGTGCCAGTAGGGGGACAGGCGGGGCTGAAGCTTTCTTT	CASRGTGGAEAFF
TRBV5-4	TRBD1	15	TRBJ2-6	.	TGTGCCACGAGACAGGGCCCGTCTGGGGCCAACGTCCTGACTTTC	CATRQGPSGANVLTF
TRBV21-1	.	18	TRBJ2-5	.	TGTGCCAGCAGCAAAGCGCTGGGACAGGACAATCACCAAGAGACCCAGTACTTC	CASSKALGQDNHQETQYF
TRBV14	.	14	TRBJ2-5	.	TGTGCCAGCAGCCAAGATGCCCTCAGGGAGACCCAGTACTTC	CASSQDALRETQYF